The subject of this entry is one T cell receptor beta chain. Its matching antigen is unknown. Profiled with immunoSEQ multiplex PCR; TCRdb holds only in-frame clones, not every one. The sample yields several thousand clones, 85% to 95% seen once. This specimen comes from a study of T cells after posttransplantation cyclophosphamide. General study findings and limits: Recipient CMV seropositivity and CMV reactivation strongly tracked TRB clonality. Later blood repertoires were often dominated by clones from the donor CD8+ memory compartment.

The junction had 7 bases not matched to a gene; V was cut back by 3 bases and J by 2 bases. The CDR3 contains 16 residues. CDR1 and CDR2 (germline): SGHVS, FQNEAQ. The naive gate required viable CD3+CD4+ or CD3+CD8+ cells with CCR7+CD45RA+CD45RO-CD95-CD27+CD28+ phenotype. The rearrangement links TRBV7-8 to TRBJ2-3; TRBD2 matches 8 bases. This TCR was sampled from a man aged 50 to 59. What was sequenced was naive CD4+ T cells sorted from PBMCs. The CDR3 nucleotides read TGTGCCAGCAGCTTCTCTGGGCGGGGGGCCACAGATACGCAGTATTTT. Translated, it gives CASSFSGRGATDTQYF.